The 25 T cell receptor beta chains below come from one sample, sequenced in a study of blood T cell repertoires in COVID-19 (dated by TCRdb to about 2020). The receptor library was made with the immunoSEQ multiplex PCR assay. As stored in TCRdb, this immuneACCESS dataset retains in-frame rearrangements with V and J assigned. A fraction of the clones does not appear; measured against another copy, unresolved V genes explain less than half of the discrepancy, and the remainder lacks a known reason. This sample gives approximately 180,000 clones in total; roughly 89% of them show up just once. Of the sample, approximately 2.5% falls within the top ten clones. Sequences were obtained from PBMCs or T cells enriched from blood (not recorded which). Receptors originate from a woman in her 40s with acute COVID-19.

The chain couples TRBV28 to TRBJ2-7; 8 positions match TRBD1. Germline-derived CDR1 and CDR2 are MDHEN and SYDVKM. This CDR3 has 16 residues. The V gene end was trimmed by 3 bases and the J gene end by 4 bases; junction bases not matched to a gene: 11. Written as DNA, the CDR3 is TGTGCCAGCAGTTTGACTTTCCAGGGGGCGAGTTACGAGCAGTACTTC. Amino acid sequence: CASSLTFQGASYEQYF.

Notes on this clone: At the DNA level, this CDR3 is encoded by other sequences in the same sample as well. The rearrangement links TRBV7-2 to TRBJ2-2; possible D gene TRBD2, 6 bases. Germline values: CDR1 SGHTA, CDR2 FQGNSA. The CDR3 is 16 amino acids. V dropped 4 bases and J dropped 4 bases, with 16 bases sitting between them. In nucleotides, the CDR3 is TGTGCCAGCAGCTCGTCGGGACTTACGAGCACCGGGGAGCTGTTTTTT. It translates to CASSSSGLTSTGELFF.

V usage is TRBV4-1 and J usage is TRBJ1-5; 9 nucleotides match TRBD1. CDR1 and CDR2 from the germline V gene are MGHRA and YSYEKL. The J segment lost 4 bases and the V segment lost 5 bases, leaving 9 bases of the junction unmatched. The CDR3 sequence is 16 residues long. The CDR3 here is CASSVTQGQGNQPQHF. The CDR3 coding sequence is TGCGCCAGCAGCGTAACCCAGGGACAGGGAAATCAGCCCCAGCATTTT.

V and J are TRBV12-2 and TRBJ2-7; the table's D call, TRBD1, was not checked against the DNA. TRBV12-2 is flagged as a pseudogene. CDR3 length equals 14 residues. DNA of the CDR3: TGTGCAAGTCGCTTACGGACAGGCCACTACGAGCAGTACTTC. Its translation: CASRLRTGHYEQYF.

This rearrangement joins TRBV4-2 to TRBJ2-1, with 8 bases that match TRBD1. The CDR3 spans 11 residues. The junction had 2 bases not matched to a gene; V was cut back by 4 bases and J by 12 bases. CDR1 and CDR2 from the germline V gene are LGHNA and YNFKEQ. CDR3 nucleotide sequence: TGTGCCAGCAGCCCGGGACAGGTGCAGTTCTTC. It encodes CASSPGQVQFF.

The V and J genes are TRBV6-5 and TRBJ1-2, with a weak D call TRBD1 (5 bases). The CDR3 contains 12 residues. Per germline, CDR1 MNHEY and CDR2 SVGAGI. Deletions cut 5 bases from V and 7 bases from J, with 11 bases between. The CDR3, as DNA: TGTGCCAGCAGTCGGGGGAGGAGTGGCTACACCTTC. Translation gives CASSRGRSGYTF.

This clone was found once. The CDR3 protein is CASSSQGAEAFF. The CDR3 DNA follows: TGTGCCAGCAGCTCACAGGGGGCAGAAGCTTTCTTT. The chain is built from TRBV7-6 and TRBJ1-1, with 9 nucleotides matching TRBD1. Trimming took 4 bases from V and 8 from J; bases not matched to a gene: 2. This CDR3 spans 12 amino acids. CDR1 and CDR2 from the germline V gene are SGHVS and FNYEAQ.

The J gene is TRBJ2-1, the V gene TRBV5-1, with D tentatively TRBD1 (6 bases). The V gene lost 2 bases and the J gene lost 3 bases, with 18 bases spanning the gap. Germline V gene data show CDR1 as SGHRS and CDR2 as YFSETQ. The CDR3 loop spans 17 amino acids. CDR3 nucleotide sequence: TGCGCCAGCAGCTTAGGAATCGGGACATTATTCTACAATGAGCAGTTCTTC. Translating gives CASSLGIGTLFYNEQFF.

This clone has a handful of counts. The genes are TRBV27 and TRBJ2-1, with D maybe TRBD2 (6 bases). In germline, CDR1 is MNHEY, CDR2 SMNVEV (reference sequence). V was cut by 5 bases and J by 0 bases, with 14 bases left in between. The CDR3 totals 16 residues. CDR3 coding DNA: TGTGCCAGCAGTGCCGGGACCGGGGGCTCCTACAATGAGCAGTTCTTC. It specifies CASSAGTGGSYNEQFF.

CDR3 in DNA: TGTGCCAGCAGTGAGTATGCCGGTTACACAGATACGCAGTATTTT. This codes for CASSEYAGYTDTQYF. V usage is TRBV2 and J usage is TRBJ2-3; D remains unclear. The CDR3 length is 15 residues. V was pared by 3 bases and J by 2 bases, with 12 bases between. Germline loops: CDR1 SNHLY, CDR2 FYNNEI. The full variable domain, with the rest looked up from reference TRBV2 and TRBJ2-3, is EPEVTQTPSHQVTQMGQEVILRCVPISNHLYFYWYRQILGQKVEFLVSFYNNEISEKSEIFDDQFSVERPDGSNFTLKIRSTKLEDSAMYFCASSEYAGYTDTQYFGPGTRLTVL.

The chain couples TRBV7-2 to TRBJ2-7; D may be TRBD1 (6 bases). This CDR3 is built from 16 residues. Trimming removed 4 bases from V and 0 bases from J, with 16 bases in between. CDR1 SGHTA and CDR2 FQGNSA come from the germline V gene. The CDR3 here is CASSYTGTSSSYEQYF. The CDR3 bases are TGTGCCAGCAGCTATACCGGGACATCAAGCTCCTACGAGCAGTACTTC.

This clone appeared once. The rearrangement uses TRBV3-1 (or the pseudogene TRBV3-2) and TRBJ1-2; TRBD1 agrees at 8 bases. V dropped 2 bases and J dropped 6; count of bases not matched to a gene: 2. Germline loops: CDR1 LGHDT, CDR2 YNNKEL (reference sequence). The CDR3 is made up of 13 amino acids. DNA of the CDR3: TGTGCCAGCAGCCAACAGGGGGCGGATGGCTACACCTTC. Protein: CASSQQGADGYTF.

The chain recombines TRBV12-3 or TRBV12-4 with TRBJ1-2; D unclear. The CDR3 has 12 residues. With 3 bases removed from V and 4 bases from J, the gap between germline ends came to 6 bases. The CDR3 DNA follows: TGTGCCAGCAGTTTCGGACTCTATGGCTACACCTTC. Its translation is CASSFGLYGYTF.

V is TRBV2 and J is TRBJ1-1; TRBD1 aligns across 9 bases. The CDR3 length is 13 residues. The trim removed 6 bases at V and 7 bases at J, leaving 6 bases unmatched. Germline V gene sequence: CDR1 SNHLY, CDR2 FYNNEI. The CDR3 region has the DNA TGTGCCAGCAGACCCGACAGGGGGGTTGAAGCTTTCTTT. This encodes CASRPDRGVEAFF.

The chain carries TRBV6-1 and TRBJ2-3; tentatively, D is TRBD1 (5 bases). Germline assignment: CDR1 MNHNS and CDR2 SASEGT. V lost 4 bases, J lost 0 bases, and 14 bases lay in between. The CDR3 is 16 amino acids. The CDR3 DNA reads TGTGCCAGCAGTGTATGGACATCGTCTAGCACAGATACGCAGTATTTT. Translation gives CASSVWTSSSTDTQYF.

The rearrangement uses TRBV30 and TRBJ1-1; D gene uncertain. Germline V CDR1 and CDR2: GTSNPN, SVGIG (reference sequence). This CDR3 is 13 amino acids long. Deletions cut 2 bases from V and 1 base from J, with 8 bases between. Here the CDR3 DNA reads TGTGCCTGGAGTACGAGCCAGAACACTGAAGCTTTCTTT. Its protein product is CAWSTSQNTEAFF.

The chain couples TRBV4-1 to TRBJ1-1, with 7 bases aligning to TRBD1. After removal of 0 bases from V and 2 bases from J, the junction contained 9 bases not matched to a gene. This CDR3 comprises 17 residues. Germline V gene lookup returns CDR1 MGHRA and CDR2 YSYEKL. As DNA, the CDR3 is TGCGCCAGCAGCCAAGATAGTGGGACAGTCCTAAACACTGAAGCTTTCTTT. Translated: CASSQDSGTVLNTEAFF.

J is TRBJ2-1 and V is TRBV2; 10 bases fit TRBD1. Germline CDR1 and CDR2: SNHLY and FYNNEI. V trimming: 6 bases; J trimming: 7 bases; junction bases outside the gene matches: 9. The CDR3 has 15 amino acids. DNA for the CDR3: TGTGCCAGCAGAGAACCGGGACAGGGGTTGAATGAGCAGTTCTTC. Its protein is CASREPGQGLNEQFF.

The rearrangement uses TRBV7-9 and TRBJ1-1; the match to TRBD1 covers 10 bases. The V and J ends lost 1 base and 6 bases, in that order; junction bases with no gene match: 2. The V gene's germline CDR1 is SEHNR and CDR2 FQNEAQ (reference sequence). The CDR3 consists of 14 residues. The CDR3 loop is CASSLGDRGPEAFF. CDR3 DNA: TGTGCCAGCAGCTTAGGGGACAGGGGTCCTGAAGCTTTCTTT.

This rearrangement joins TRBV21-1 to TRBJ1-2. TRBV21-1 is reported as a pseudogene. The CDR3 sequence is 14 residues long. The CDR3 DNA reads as TGTGCCAGCAGCCCCGCCGGGAGCCTGAGGGGCTACACCTTC. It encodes CASSPAGSLRGYTF.

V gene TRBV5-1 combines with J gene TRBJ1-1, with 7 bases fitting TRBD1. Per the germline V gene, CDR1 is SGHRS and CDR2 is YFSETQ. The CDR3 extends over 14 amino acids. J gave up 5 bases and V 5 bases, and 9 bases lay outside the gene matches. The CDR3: CASRVQGTGTEAFF. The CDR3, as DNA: TGCGCCAGCAGAGTACAGGGGACGGGAACTGAAGCTTTCTTT.

CDR3 region: CASRKTGGGNQPQHF. The CDR3 DNA is TGTGCCAGCAGAAAGACAGGGGGAGGCAATCAGCCCCAGCATTTT. V usage is TRBV6-5 and J usage is TRBJ1-5; TRBD1 matches 9 bases. Trimming took 6 bases from V and 2 from J; bases not matched to a gene: 5. Germline loops: CDR1 MNHEY, CDR2 SVGAGI. This CDR3 is 15 amino acids long.

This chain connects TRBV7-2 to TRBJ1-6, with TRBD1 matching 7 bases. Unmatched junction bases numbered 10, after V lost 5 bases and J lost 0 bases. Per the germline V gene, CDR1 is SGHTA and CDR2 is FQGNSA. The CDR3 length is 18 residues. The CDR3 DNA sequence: TGTGCCAGCAGCACAGGGGTGGGCACACGCTCCTATAATTCACCCCTCCACTTT. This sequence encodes CASSTGVGTRSYNSPLHF.

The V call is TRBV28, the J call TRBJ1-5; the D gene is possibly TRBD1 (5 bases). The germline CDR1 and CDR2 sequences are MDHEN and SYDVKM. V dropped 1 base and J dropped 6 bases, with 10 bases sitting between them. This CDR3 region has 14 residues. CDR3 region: CASSLFVGGQPQHF. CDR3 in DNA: TGTGCCAGCAGTTTATTCGTGGGGGGTCAGCCCCAGCATTTT. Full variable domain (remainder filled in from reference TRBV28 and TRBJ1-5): DVKVTQSSRYLVKRTGEKVFLECVQDMDHENMFWYRQDPGLGLRLIYFSYDVKMKEKGDIPEGYSVSREKKERFSLILESASTNQTSMYLCASSLFVGGQPQHFGDGTRLSIL.

The CDR3 DNA reads TGTGCCTTGGGACATAGGAACACTGAAGCTTTCTTT. This sequence encodes CALGHRNTEAFF. The chain combines TRBV30 with TRBJ1-1; TRBD1 is a possible D gene (6 bases). Trimming cost V 7 bases and J 1 base, with 10 bases left between them. The germline gives CDR1 GTSNPN, CDR2 SVGIG (reference sequence). This CDR3 has 12 amino acids.